These 9 T cell receptor beta chains were sequenced from one sample in a study of T cell responses to AZD1222 COVID-19 vaccine. This table comes from immunoSEQ multiplex PCR, and its TCRdb copy is limited to in-frame clones, with some not included. The table records over 120,000 clones, approximately 92% of them present only once. Source: peripheral blood, taken 28 days after the second AZD1222 dose. The receptors originated from an adult who received the AZD1222 COVID-19 vaccine.

This clone was picked up one time. The V and J genes are TRBV19 and TRBJ1-6; the match to TRBD1 covers 10 bases. V lost 5 bases to trimming and J lost 10 bases; unmatched junction nucleotides: 8. The CDR3 covers 15 residues. Germline CDR1 reads LNHDA; CDR2 reads SQIVND (reference sequence). CDR3 coding DNA: TGTGCCAGTAGTGCGGACGGACAGGGGGTCTCACCCCTCCACTTT. Translation: CASSADGQGVSPLHF.

The chain employs TRBV7-9 and TRBJ2-1; a possible D gene is TRBD1 (7 bases). This CDR3 comprises 12 residues. The V end was cut by 3 bases, the J end by 10 bases, with 10 bases between. CDR1 is SEHNR and CDR2 is FQNEAQ in the germline V gene (reference sequence). CDR3 coding DNA: TGTGCCAGCAGCTTGGCAGGGGGGGAGCAGTTCTTC. Translation: CASSLAGGEQFF. Full variable domain (remainder filled in from reference TRBV7-9 and TRBJ2-1): DTGVSQNPRHKITKRGQNVTFRCDPISEHNRLYWYRQTLGQGPEFLTYFQNEAQLEKSRLLSDRFSAERPKGSFSTLEIQRTEQGDSAMYLCASSLAGGEQFFGPGTRLTVL.

Only one count was recorded for this clone. This sequence joins TRBV10-3 and TRBJ1-2, with D hard to call. The V and J ends lost 3 bases and 8 bases respectively, with 10 bases between them. Germline V gene sequence: CDR1 ENHRY, CDR2 SYGVKD. There are 12 residues in the CDR3. CDR3 nucleotides: TGTGCCATCAGTGACGGAGCCTTCGGCTACACCTTC. This sequence encodes CAISDGAFGYTF.

V is TRBV19 and J is TRBJ2-1, with TRBD1 matching over 9 bases. This CDR3 spans 14 amino acids. Germline V gene data show CDR1 as LNHDA and CDR2 as SQIVND (reference sequence). Trimming cost V 10 bases and J 4 bases; bases outside gene matches: 8. The CDR3 bases are TGTGCCATCTCGGACAGGGGAGGTTACAATGAGCAGTTCTTC. Its protein is CAISDRGGYNEQFF.

This chain joins TRBV6-6 and TRBJ2-1, with D possibly matching TRBD2 (6 bases). Trimming removed 7 bases at V and 8 bases at J, with 12 bases between. The CDR3 has 12 residues. CDR1 and CDR2 (germline): MNHNY, SVGAGI (reference sequence). The CDR3 DNA reads TGTGCCAGCACCTCGGAGGGCGATGAGCAGTTCTTC. Translated, it gives CASTSEGDEQFF.

This sequence joins TRBV19 and TRBJ2-1; D gene uncertain. Trimming took 3 bases from V and 3 from J, leaving 12 bases between them. CDR3 length equals 15 residues. Germline V gene sequence: CDR1 LNHDA, CDR2 SQIVND (reference sequence). CDR3 amino acids: CASSMASNGYNEQFF. The CDR3 coding sequence is TGTGCCAGTAGTATGGCGTCTAACGGCTACAATGAGCAGTTCTTC.

The rearrangement joins TRBV7-8 to TRBJ1-2; 10 bases are a match to TRBD1. The V gene end was trimmed by 4 bases and the J gene end by 2 bases; junction bases not matched to a gene: 4. In germline, CDR1 is SGHVS, CDR2 FQNEAQ. CDR3 length: 15 residues. CDR3 DNA: TGTGCCAGCAGCTCAGGGACAGGGGCGAACTATGGCTACACCTTC. Protein: CASSSGTGANYGYTF.

CDR3 nucleotide sequence: TGTGCCAGCAGTCCCGGACAGCATACGCAGTATTTT. It yields the protein CASSPGQHTQYF. V and J are TRBV6-4 and TRBJ2-3, with D tentatively TRBD1 (6 bases). The CDR3 runs 12 residues. V lost 5 bases and J 7 bases, leaving 10 bases between the germline ends. CDR1 and CDR2 (germline): MRHNA, SNTAGT.

V and J are TRBV5-6 and TRBJ1-2, with TRBD1 as a possible D gene (5 bases). CDR3 length: 12 amino acids. CDR1 SGHDT and CDR2 YYEEEE come from the germline V gene. The V end lost 2 bases, the J end lost 4 bases, and 6 bases lay between the germline ends. The CDR3 loop reads CASSFDSYGYTF. CDR3 bases: TGTGCCAGCAGCTTCGACAGCTATGGCTACACCTTC.